These 27 T cell receptor beta chains were all obtained from the same sample, sequenced in a study of cytomegalovirus exposure and HLA in healthy donors. The PCR contained 60 Vbeta and 13 Jbeta primers. The table came from immunoSEQ multiplex PCR; TCRdb's copy has only in-frame clones and leaves some out. The data show 110,000 or so clones, about 75% seen once. The sample consisted of PBMCs. Source of these receptors: a woman aged 35 to 49 in good health and CMV-seropositive.

This rearrangement joins TRBV30 to TRBJ1-2; TRBD1 might be the D (5 bases). CDR3 size: 13 residues. The V end was cut by 0 bases, the J end by 4 bases, with 9 bases between. From germline, CDR1 is GTSNPN and CDR2 SVGIG (reference sequence). CDR3 protein: CAWSVRQGYGYTF. The CDR3 DNA sequence: TGTGCCTGGAGTGTACGCCAGGGCTATGGCTACACCTTC.

The chain couples TRBV7-3 to TRBJ2-2; D unclear. The CDR3 spans 15 residues. The ends were cut back, 2 bases at V and 2 bases at J, with 9 bases in the middle. Germline loops: CDR1 SGHTA, CDR2 FQGTGA. The CDR3 spells CASSLLPGNTGELFF. The CDR3 nucleotides read TGTGCCAGCAGCTTACTTCCGGGTAACACCGGGGAGCTGTTTTTT.

The chain recombines TRBV7-3 with TRBJ2-2; 8 bases are shared with TRBD2. V trimming: 1 base; J trimming: 2 bases; junction bases outside the gene matches: 3. Germline V gene lookup returns CDR1 SGHTA and CDR2 FQGTGA. This CDR3 comprises 16 residues. The CDR3 DNA follows: TGTGCCAGCAGCTTAAACGGGGGGGGAAACACCGGGGAGCTGTTTTTT. Its translation is CASSLNGGGNTGELFF.

This clone was detected once. The junction departs from germline at one end; a sequencing error may be responsible. V and J are TRBV27 and TRBJ2-1; 13 nucleotides agree with TRBD2. This CDR3 is built from 14 residues. Germline V CDR1 and CDR2: MNHEY, SMNVEV (reference sequence). The CDR3 here is CASSPGTSGETLIF. The DNA of the CDR3 is TGTGCCAGCAGCCCCGGGACTAGCGGGGAGACGCTGATCTTC.

This clone has more than one count but fewer than ten. This chain joins TRBV7-8 and TRBJ1-3; D gene uncertain. From germline, CDR1 is SGHVS and CDR2 FQNEAQ. V lost 1 base to trimming and J lost 5 bases, with 9 bases between them. This CDR3 has 14 amino acids. CDR3 bases: TGTGCCAGCAGCTTAGATAGCCCCAGAAACACCATATATTTT. Encoded protein: CASSLDSPRNTIYF.

V and J are TRBV5-1 and TRBJ2-1; 8 bases line up with TRBD2. This CDR3 is built from 18 residues. Germline CDR1 SGHRS, CDR2 YFSETQ. The V gene end was trimmed by 0 bases and the J gene end by 0 bases; junction bases not matched to a gene: 8. CDR3 loop: CASSLAPSGQSSYNEQFF. CDR3 bases: TGCGCCAGCAGCTTGGCGCCTAGCGGGCAGAGCTCCTACAATGAGCAGTTCTTC.

This chain links TRBV6-1 with TRBJ2-2, with 9 bases identical to TRBD1. J lost 0 bases, V lost 3 bases, and 2 bases had no gene match. This CDR3 has 16 amino acids. CDR1 MNHNS and CDR2 SASEGT come from the germline V gene. The CDR3 region has the DNA TGTGCCAGCAGTGATCGGGACAGGGCGAACACCGGGGAGCTGTTTTTT. It yields the protein CASSDRDRANTGELFF.

This chain joins TRBV9 and TRBJ1-1; 8 bases align to TRBD1. Unmatched junction bases numbered 2, after V lost 3 bases and J lost 4 bases. Germline-derived CDR1 and CDR2 are SGDLS and YYNGEE. The CDR3 is 13 residues long. CDR3 loop: CASSEGQVTEAFF. DNA of the CDR3: TGTGCCAGCAGCGAGGGACAGGTCACTGAAGCTTTCTTT.

The rearrangement uses TRBV20-1 and TRBJ1-2; D gene unclear. This CDR3 is 11 amino acids long. The V gene lost 3 bases and the J gene lost 4 bases, with 6 bases spanning the gap. Germline CDR1 DFQATT, CDR2 SNEGSKA (reference sequence). This chain's CDR3 is CSASHGYGYTF. CDR3 nucleotides: TGCAGTGCTAGCCACGGCTATGGCTACACCTTC.

The rearrangement joins TRBV28 to TRBJ1-5; maybe TRBD1 (6 bases). Germline CDR1 reads MDHEN; CDR2 reads SYDVKM. The length of the CDR3 is 13 residues. Between the trimmed V and J ends, which lost 4 bases and 10 bases, there was a span of 14 bases. The CDR3 region has the DNA TGTGCCAGCAGTTCACAGGGTGTCAGCCCCCAGCATTTT. Its protein is CASSSQGVSPQHF.

The table lists this clone with a count of one. The chain carries TRBV7-2 and TRBJ2-5, with TRBD1 identical over 9 bases. V lost 4 bases and J lost 2; bases outside the gene matches: 5. Germline CDR1 and CDR2: SGHTA and FQGNSA. The CDR3 sequence is 15 residues long. CDR3 residues: CASSYDRGSQETQYF. The CDR3 region has the DNA TGTGCCAGCAGCTACGACAGGGGGAGTCAAGAGACCCAGTACTTC.

V gene TRBV5-6 combines with J gene TRBJ1-1; no clear D. Per the germline V gene, CDR1 is SGHDT and CDR2 is YYEEEE. Trimming took off 4 bases at V and 0 bases at J, with 16 bases between the two ends. This CDR3 comprises 16 residues. CDR3 sequence (DNA): TGTGCCAGCAGCCCGGGGAGGGCCGGGATGAACACTGAAGCTTTCTTT. Its translation: CASSPGRAGMNTEAFF.

The rearrangement uses TRBV30 and TRBJ2-5, with TRBD1 matching over 8 bases. The ends lost 8 bases at V and 5 bases at J; junction bases unmatched: 10. Germline loops: CDR1 GTSNPN, CDR2 SVGIG (reference sequence). The CDR3 is made up of 13 amino acids. The CDR3 loop is CASSQTGAETQYF. DNA of the CDR3: TGTGCCAGTTCTCAGACAGGGGCGGAGACCCAGTACTTC.

The rearrangement joins TRBV6-6 to TRBJ1-1; D gene unclear. The CDR3 loop spans 13 amino acids. V was cut by 6 bases and J by 1 base, with 9 bases left in between. Germline V gene lookup returns CDR1 MNHNY and CDR2 SVGAGI (reference sequence). The CDR3 region has the DNA TGTGCCAGCAGCTTTACAGCGAACACTGAAGCTTTCTTT. Encoded protein: CASSFTANTEAFF.

The chain carries TRBV18 and TRBJ1-2, with D possibly being TRBD1 (6 bases). V lost 1 base and J lost 3, with 12 bases in between. Germline V lookup: CDR1 KGHSH, CDR2 LQKENI. CDR3 length equals 15 residues. The CDR3 DNA sequence: TGTGCCAGCTCACCACGGGGGGGCGCAGACTATGGCTACACCTTC. Its protein is CASSPRGGADYGYTF. The variable domain in full, completed from reference TRBV18 and TRBJ1-2, reads NAGVMQNPRHLVRRRGQEARLRCSPMKGHSHVYWYRQLPEEGLKFMVYLQKENIIDESGMPKERFSAEFPKEGPSILRIQQVVRGDSAAYFCASSPRGGADYGYTFGSGTRLTVV.

This chain links TRBV9 with TRBJ2-1; no definite D call. Per germline, CDR1 SGDLS and CDR2 YYNGEE. V lost 1 base and J 7 bases, leaving 9 bases between the germline ends. The CDR3 runs 13 residues. The CDR3 DNA sequence: TGTGCCAGCAGCGTAAGCCCCCGGAATGAGCAGTTCTTC. The encoded protein is CASSVSPRNEQFF.

The chain couples TRBV29-1 to TRBJ1-1; D not resolved. This CDR3 has 12 residues. The V end lost 6 bases, the J end lost 1 base, and 9 bases lay between the germline ends. Germline CDR1 is SQVTM and CDR2 is ANQGSEA. CDR3 region: CSVPERNTEAFF. For the CDR3, the DNA is TGCAGCGTGCCCGAGAGGAACACTGAAGCTTTCTTT.

This clone was picked up a small number of times. The chain has TRBV5-8 and TRBJ2-7; a weak D match, TRBD1 (6 bases). Germline V gene sequence: CDR1 SGHTS, CDR2 YDEGEE. Trimming took 5 bases from V and 0 from J, leaving 15 bases between them. The CDR3 is 15 residues long. The CDR3 region is CASSYGGDISYEQYF. As DNA, the CDR3 is TGTGCCAGCAGTTACGGTGGGGACATCTCCTACGAGCAGTACTTC.

The rearrangement joins TRBV7-8 to TRBJ1-6; 7 bases fit TRBD1. Trimming took 0 bases from V and 5 from J; bases not matched to a gene: 7. Per the germline V gene, CDR1 is SGHVS and CDR2 is FQNEAQ. The CDR3 spans 17 residues. The CDR3 DNA is TGTGCCAGCAGCTTAGCAGGGGGCGCCTACCATAATTCACCCCTCCACTTT. Residues: CASSLAGGAYHNSPLHF. Full variable domain (missing parts from reference TRBV7-8 and TRBJ1-6): GAGVSQSPRYKVAKRGQDVALRCDPISGHVSLFWYQQALGQGPEFLTYFQNEAQLDKSGLPSDRFFAERPEGSVSTLKIQRTQQEDSAVYLCASSLAGGAYHNSPLHFGNGTRLTVT.

The chain has TRBV4-3 and TRBJ2-5; 15 nucleotides align to TRBD2. The CDR3 spans 18 residues. The germline V gene has CDR1 LGHNA and CDR2 YSLEER. After removal of 0 bases from V and 4 bases from J, the junction contained 6 bases not matched to a gene. The DNA of the CDR3 is TGCGCCAGCAGCCAAGATAGGGGACTAGCGGGAGGCGCAGAGACCCAGTACTTC. Translated: CASSQDRGLAGGAETQYF.

The chain employs TRBV5-1 and TRBJ2-4; 9 bases align to TRBD2. Trimming removed 0 bases from V and 0 bases from J; junction bases left unmatched: 13. The CDR3 covers 20 residues. CDR1 is SGHRS and CDR2 is YFSETQ in the germline V gene. CDR3 DNA sequence: TGCGCCAGCAGCTTGGCCGCGGGAGGGCTAGCAACTATAGCCAAAAACATTCAGTACTTC. This sequence encodes CASSLAAGGLATIAKNIQYF.

This chain links TRBV7-9 with TRBJ2-6; 7 nucleotides match TRBD2. V dropped 7 bases and J dropped 0; count of bases not matched to a gene: 6. CDR3 length: 16 residues. CDR1 and CDR2 (germline): SEHNR, FQNEAQ (reference sequence). This CDR3 reads CASITWEGSGANVLTF. The CDR3 DNA reads as TGTGCCAGCATCACGTGGGAGGGCTCTGGGGCCAACGTCCTGACTTTC.

The chain is built from TRBV28 and TRBJ2-7; 7 bases match TRBD1. Germline values: CDR1 MDHEN, CDR2 SYDVKM. The CDR3 totals 17 residues. J lost 3 bases, V lost 4 bases, and 15 bases had no gene match. For the CDR3, the DNA is TGTGCCAGCAGTTCACCCGGACAGGACCCTCGGGACTACGAGCAGTACTTC. As protein: CASSSPGQDPRDYEQYF.

This clone was seen only once. A junction end diverges from the germline sequence, so it may reflect a read error. V is TRBV28 and J is TRBJ1-1; 7 bases map to TRBD1. Germline V lookup: CDR1 MDHEN, CDR2 SYDVKM. The CDR3 sequence is 12 residues long. The CDR3 loop reads CASRTAGGLTSF. The CDR3 DNA reads TGTGCCAGCAGGACTGCAGGGGGTTTAACCTCCTTT.

This chain links TRBV21-1 with TRBJ2-7; the table's D call, TRBD1, has no DNA check behind it. TRBV21-1 is annotated as a pseudogene. CDR3 length: 17 amino acids. The CDR3 DNA reads as TGTGCCAGCAGCAAAACCACAAGCGCGGACAGGGTAAACGAGCAGTACTTC. It translates to CASSKTTSADRVNEQYF.

This clone was recorded only once. The V gene is TRBV6-5, the J gene TRBJ2-7; D gene uncertain. Germline V gene data show CDR1 as MNHEY and CDR2 as SVGAGI. CDR3 length equals 13 residues. V dropped 8 bases and J dropped 3 bases, with 14 bases sitting between them. CDR3 DNA sequence: TGTGCCAGCTCCCTTGACTTGTTCTACGAGCAGTACTTC. Its protein is CASSLDLFYEQYF.

This clone turned up a few times. The chain has TRBV28 and TRBJ2-7; 11 bases agree with TRBD1. After removal of 5 bases from V and 6 bases from J, the junction contained 0 bases not matched to a gene. This CDR3 has 12 amino acids. Germline loops: CDR1 MDHEN, CDR2 SYDVKM. The CDR3 here is CASSGTGGEQYF. The DNA for the CDR3 is TGTGCCAGCAGTGGGACAGGGGGCGAGCAGTACTTC.